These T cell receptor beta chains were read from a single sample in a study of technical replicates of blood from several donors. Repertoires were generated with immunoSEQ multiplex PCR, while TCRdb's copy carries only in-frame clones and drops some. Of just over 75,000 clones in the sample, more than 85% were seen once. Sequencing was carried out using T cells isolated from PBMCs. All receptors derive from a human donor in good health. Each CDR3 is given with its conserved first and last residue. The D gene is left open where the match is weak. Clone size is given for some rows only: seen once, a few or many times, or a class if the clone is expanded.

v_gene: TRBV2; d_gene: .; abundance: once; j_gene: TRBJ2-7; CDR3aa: CAQKGALHEQYF; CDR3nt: TGTGCCCAGAAAGGAGCTCTGCACGAGCAGTACTTC
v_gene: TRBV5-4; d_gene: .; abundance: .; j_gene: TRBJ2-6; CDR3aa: CASSPPGQAGLSGANVLTF; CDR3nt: TGTGCCAGCAGCCCCCCAGGGCAAGCGGGTCTCTCTGGGGCCAACGTCCTGACTTTC
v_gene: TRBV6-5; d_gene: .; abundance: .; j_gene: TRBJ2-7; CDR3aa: CASSYGPEVGYEQYF; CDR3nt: TGTGCCAGCAGTTACGGACCGGAGGTGGGGTACGAGCAGTACTTC
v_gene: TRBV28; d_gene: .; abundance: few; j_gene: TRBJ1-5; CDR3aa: CASSLVRGISNQPQHF; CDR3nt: TGTGCCAGCAGTCTCGTCAGGGGAATTAGCAATCAGCCCCAGCATTTT
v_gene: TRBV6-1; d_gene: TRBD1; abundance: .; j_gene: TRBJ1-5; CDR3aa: CASTPGQGSQPQHF; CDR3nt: TGTGCCAGCACACCGGGACAGGGCAGCCAGCCCCAGCATTTT
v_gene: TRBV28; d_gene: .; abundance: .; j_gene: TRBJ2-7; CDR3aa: CASSLRQRSYEQYF; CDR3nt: TGTGCCAGCAGTTTGCGGCAGCGGAGTTACGAGCAGTACTTC
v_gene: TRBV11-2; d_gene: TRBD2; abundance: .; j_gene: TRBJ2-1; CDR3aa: CASNRGLATTSSYNEQFF; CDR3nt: TGTGCCAGCAACCGAGGACTAGCGACCACTAGCTCCTACAATGAGCAGTTCTTC
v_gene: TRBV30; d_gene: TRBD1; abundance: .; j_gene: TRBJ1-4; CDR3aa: CAWAGGEKLFF; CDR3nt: TGTGCCTGGGCAGGGGGTGAAAAACTGTTTTTT
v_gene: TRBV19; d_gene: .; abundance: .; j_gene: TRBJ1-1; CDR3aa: CASSILQGVEAFF; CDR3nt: TGTGCCAGTAGTATACTACAGGGTGTTGAAGCTTTCTTT
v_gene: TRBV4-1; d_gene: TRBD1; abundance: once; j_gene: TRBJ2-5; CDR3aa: CASSQGDRGQYF; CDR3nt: TGCGCCAGCAGCCAAGGGGACAGGGGCCAGTACTTC
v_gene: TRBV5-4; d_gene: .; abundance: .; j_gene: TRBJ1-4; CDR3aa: CASSTQGGAQEKLFF; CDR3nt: TGTGCCAGCAGCACCCAGGGTGGGGCCCAGGAAAAACTGTTTTTT
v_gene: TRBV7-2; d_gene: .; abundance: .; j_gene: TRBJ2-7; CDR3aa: CASSLVRLVVSYEQYF; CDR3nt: TGTGCCAGCAGCTTAGTTAGACTAGTCGTATCCTACGAGCAGTACTTC
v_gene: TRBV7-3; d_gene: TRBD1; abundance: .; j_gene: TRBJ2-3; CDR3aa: CASSLGGRNTDTQYF; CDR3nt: TGTGCCAGCAGTTTAGGGGGCAGGAACACAGATACGCAGTATTTT
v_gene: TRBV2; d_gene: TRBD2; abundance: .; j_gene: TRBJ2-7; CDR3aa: CASSPTSGRAYEQYF; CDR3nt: TGTGCCAGCAGTCCCACTAGCGGGAGGGCCTACGAGCAGTACTTC
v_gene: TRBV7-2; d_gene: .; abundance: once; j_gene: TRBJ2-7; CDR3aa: CASSPPGPYEQYF; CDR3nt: TGTGCCAGCAGCCCGCCTGGGCCATACGAGCAGTACTTC
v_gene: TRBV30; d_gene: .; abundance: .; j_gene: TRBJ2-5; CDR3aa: CAWKSGIPTRGQYF; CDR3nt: TGTGCCTGGAAATCCGGGATCCCTACCAGGGGTCAGTACTTC
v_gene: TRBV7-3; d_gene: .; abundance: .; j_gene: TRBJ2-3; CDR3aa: CASSLGEDTQYF; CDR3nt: TGTGCCAGCAGCTTAGGGGAGGATACGCAGTATTTT
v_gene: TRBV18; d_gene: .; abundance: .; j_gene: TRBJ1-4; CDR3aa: CASSPGGTNEKLFF; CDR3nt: TGTGCCAGCTCACCAGGGGGCACTAATGAAAAACTGTTTTTT
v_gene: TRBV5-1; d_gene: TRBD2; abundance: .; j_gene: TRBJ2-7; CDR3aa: CASSLGGTSDSYEQYF; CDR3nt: TGCGCCAGCAGCTTGGGAGGGACTAGCGATTCCTACGAGCAGTACTTC
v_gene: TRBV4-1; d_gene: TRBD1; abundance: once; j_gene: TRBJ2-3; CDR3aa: CASSQDPRGQGVTDTQYF; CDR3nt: TGCGCCAGCAGCCAAGATCCTCGAGGACAGGGAGTCACAGATACGCAGTATTTT
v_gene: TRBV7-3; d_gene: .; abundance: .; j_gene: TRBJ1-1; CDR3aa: CASSLQGLTEAFF; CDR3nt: TGTGCCAGCAGCTTACAGGGTTTGACTGAAGCTTTCTTT
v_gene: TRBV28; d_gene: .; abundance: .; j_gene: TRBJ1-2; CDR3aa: CASSLYRQSGYTF; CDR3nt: TGTGCCAGCAGTTTATATCGACAGAGTGGCTACACCTTC
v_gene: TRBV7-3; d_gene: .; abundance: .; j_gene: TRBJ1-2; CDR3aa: CASSLTRTDYGYTF; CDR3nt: TGTGCCAGCAGCTTAACTCGGACAGACTATGGCTACACCTTC
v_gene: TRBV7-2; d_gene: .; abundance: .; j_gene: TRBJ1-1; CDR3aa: CASSYQIMNTEAFF; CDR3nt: TGTGCCAGCAGCTACCAGATTATGAACACTGAAGCTTTCTTT
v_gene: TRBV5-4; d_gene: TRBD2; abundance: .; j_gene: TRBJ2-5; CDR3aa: CASSLGSGSRETQYF; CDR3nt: TGTGCCAGCAGCTTGGGTAGCGGGAGCCGGGAGACCCAGTACTTC
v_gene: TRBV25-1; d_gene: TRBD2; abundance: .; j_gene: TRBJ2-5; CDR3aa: CASSPGTSGQETQYF; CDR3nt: TGTGCCAGCAGCCCCGGGACTAGCGGACAAGAGACCCAGTACTTC
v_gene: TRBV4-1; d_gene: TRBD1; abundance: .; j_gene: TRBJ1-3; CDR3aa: CASSRPGRGTGSGNTIYF; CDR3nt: TGCGCCAGCAGCCGACCGGGGCGTGGGACAGGGAGTGGAAACACCATATATTTT
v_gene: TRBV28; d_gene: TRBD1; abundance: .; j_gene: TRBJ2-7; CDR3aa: CASSSPRQGLDEQYF; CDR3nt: TGTGCCAGCAGTTCGCCCCGACAGGGATTAGACGAGCAGTACTTC
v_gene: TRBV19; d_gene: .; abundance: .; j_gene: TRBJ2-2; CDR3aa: CATLRATGELFF; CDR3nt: TGTGCCACCTTGCGAGCCACCGGGGAGCTGTTTTTT
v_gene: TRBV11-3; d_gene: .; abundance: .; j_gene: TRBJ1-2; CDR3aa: CASSGSTGYTF; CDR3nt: TGTGCCAGCAGCGGGAGTACGGGCTACACCTTC
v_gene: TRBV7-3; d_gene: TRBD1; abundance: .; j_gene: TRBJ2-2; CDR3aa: CASSTPTGQGNTGELFF; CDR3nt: TGTGCCAGCAGCACCCCCACGGGACAGGGAAACACCGGGGAGCTGTTTTTT
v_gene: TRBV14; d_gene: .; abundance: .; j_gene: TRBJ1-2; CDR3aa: CASSQDGDNDLYGYTF; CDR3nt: TGTGCCAGCAGCCAAGATGGGGACAACGACCTCTATGGCTACACCTTC
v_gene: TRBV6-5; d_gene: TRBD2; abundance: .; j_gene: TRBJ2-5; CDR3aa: CASSYVAGGETQYF; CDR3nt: TGTGCCAGCAGTTACGTAGCGGGGGGAGAGACCCAGTACTTC
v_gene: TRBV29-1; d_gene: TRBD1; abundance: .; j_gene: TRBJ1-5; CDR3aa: CSVETDRGQPQHF; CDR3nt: TGCAGCGTCGAAACGGACAGGGGACAGCCCCAGCATTTT
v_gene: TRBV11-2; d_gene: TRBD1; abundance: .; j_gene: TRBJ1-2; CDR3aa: CASSEDRGILLNGYTF; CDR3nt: TGTGCCAGCAGCGAAGACAGGGGGATTCTTCTCAATGGCTACACCTTC
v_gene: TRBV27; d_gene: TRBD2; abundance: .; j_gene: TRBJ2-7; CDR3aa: CASSHVAGGQYEQYF; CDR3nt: TGTGCCAGCAGTCACGTAGCGGGAGGGCAGTACGAGCAGTACTTC
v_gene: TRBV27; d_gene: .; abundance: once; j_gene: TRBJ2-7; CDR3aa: CASTLTGPNNEQYF; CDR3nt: TGTGCCAGTACCTTGACGGGTCCCAACAACGAGCAGTACTTC
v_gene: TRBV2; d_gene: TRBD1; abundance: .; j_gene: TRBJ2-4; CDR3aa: CASSEEGQGVGIQYF; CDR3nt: TGTGCCAGCAGTGAAGAAGGTCAGGGGGTAGGCATTCAGTACTTC
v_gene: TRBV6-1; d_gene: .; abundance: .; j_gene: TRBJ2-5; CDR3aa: CASSEAGGRETQYF; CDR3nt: TGTGCCAGCAGTGAAGCGGGAGGACGAGAGACCCAGTACTTC
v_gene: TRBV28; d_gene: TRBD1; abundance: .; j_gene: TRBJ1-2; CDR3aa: CASSLYRDSSNYGYTF; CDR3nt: TGTGCCAGCAGTCTATACCGGGACAGCTCTAACTATGGCTACACCTTC
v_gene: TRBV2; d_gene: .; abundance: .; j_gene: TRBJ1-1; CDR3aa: CASSEAWVAGEAFF; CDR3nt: TGTGCCAGCAGTGAAGCTTGGGTCGCGGGGGAAGCTTTCTTT
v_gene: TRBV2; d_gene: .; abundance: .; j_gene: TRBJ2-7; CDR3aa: CASNRPLYEQYF; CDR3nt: TGTGCCAGCAACAGACCCCTCTACGAGCAGTACTTC